This TCR beta chain is from a study of early T cells in non-severe SARS-CoV-2 infection. Study-level background: Sequencing input comprised bulk RNA from unsorted whole blood; chain pairing was not available. Whole-study results and caveats: In VDJdb matching, anti-spike CD8 responses were favored while private and CD4 specificities went missing.

Unique molecular identifiers tagged individual cDNA molecules. TCRdb reprocessed the 5' RACE reads with MiXCR, giving one entry per CDR3 protein. The table includes over 60,000 distinct CDR3 sequences, 11% detected once. V lost 6 bases, J lost 4 bases, and 5 bases stayed unmatched. CDR1 SNHLY and CDR2 FYNNEI come from the germline V gene. This CDR3 contains 13 residues. This clonotype was picked up a small number of times. The target antigen is unknown. Specimen: whole blood, collected at baseline. The chain recombines TRBV2 with TRBJ2-5; 7 nucleotides match TRBD1. This receptor was identified in an adult who was a healthcare worker with PCR-confirmed SARS-CoV-2 infection or an uninfected control (not recorded which). CDR3 region: CASSRNRGETQYF. In nucleotides, the CDR3 is TGTGCCAGCAGCCGGAACAGGGGAGAGACCCAGTACTTC.